The 12 T cell receptor beta chains reported below all come from one sample, sequenced in a study of OX40 agonist ivuxolimab in advanced cancers. Using immunoSEQ multiplex PCR, the repertoire was profiled, and TCRdb retains in-frame clones only, with some absent. The table shows approximately 20,000 clones, with 80% to 90% occurring only once. The specimen was CD4+ or CD8+ T cells sorted from blood, collected in a trial of the OX40 agonist ivuxolimab. These receptors came from an adult with an advanced solid tumor such as melanoma, head and neck, liver or kidney cancer.

This chain links TRBV5-4 with TRBJ2-5; 7 bases align to TRBD2. CDR1 and CDR2 from the germline V gene are SGHNT and YYREEE (reference sequence). V lost 1 base, J lost 4 bases, and 4 bases stayed unmatched. The CDR3 covers 14 residues. CDR3 nucleotide sequence: TGTGCCAGCAGCTTGACTTGGGGGGGAGAGACCCAGTACTTC. Residues: CASSLTWGGETQYF.

This clone came up a few times. The chain uses TRBV30 and TRBJ1-1; D unresolved. Looked up from germline, CDR1 is GTSNPN and CDR2 is SVGIG (reference sequence). V was pared by 0 bases and J by 8 bases, with 13 bases between. The CDR3 consists of 13 residues. The CDR3 reads CAWSVYSTWEAFF. As DNA, the CDR3 is TGTGCCTGGAGTGTCTATTCGACTTGGGAAGCTTTCTTT. Full variable domain (remainder filled in from reference TRBV30 and TRBJ1-1): SQTIHQWPATLVQPVGSPLSLECTVEGTSNPNLYWYRQAAGRGLQLLFYSVGIGQISSEVPQNLSASRPQDRQFILSSKKLLLSDSGFYLCAWSVYSTWEAFFGQGTRLTVV.

The rearrangement joins TRBV28 to TRBJ1-5; D not resolved. The CDR3 has 13 amino acids. CDR1 is MDHEN and CDR2 is SYDVKM in the germline V gene. V was shortened by 2 bases and J by 0 bases, with 2 bases between the two germline ends. The CDR3 DNA is TGTGCCAGCAGTTTAGGTAGCAATCAGCCCCAGCATTTT. Translating gives CASSLGSNQPQHF. The full variable domain, in which reference TRBV28 and TRBJ1-5 provide the parts outside the CDR3, is DVKVTQSSRYLVKRTGEKVFLECVQDMDHENMFWYRQDPGLGLRLIYFSYDVKMKEKGDIPEGYSVSREKKERFSLILESASTNQTSMYLCASSLGSNQPQHFGDGTRLSIL.

Details on this clone: The DNA is left out, because the CDR3 cannot be placed on it with certainty; the CDR3 is given as TCRdb lists it. CDR3 sequence: CASSILAGELFF. This chain connects TRBV19 to TRBJ2-2. The CDR3 contains 12 residues when both ends are counted. Per the germline V gene, CDR1 is LNHDA and CDR2 is SQIVND (reference sequence).

The rearrangement links TRBV5-1 to TRBJ2-7; D gene ambiguous. The CDR3 spans 12 residues. Germline V lookup: CDR1 SGHRS, CDR2 YFSETQ. V lost 1 base and J 5 bases, leaving 7 bases between the germline ends. The CDR3 sequence is CASSLLSDEQYF. The CDR3 DNA reads as TGCGCCAGCAGCTTGCTGTCCGACGAGCAGTACTTC. The variable domain in full, with the rest retrieved from reference TRBV5-1 and TRBJ2-7, is KAGVTQTPRYLIKTRGQQVTLSCSPISGHRSVSWYQQTPGQGLQFLFEYFSETQRNKGNFPGRFSGRQFSNSRSEMNVSTLELGDSALYLCASSLLSDEQYFGPGTRLTVT.

This chain links TRBV2 with TRBJ2-7, with D possibly being TRBD1 (5 bases). The CDR3 extends over 12 amino acids. CDR1 SNHLY and CDR2 FYNNEI come from the germline V gene. Trimming removed 10 bases at V and 3 bases at J, with 13 bases between. The DNA of the CDR3 is TGTGCCACGACAGTGGGCGGCTACGAGCAGTACTTC. Amino acid sequence: CATTVGGYEQYF.

In its sample, this clone was seen a few times. This chain joins TRBV27 and TRBJ2-7; TRBD2 matches at 10 bases. The germline CDR1 and CDR2 sequences are MNHEY and SMNVEV (reference sequence). With 6 bases clipped from V and 2 bases from J, the junction kept 7 bases outside the gene matches. This CDR3 spans 15 amino acids. In DNA, the CDR3 is TGTGCCAGCAGAATTACTAGCGGGACAACCTACGAGCAGTACTTC. Protein: CASRITSGTTYEQYF.

The rearrangement links TRBV4-2 to TRBJ1-5, with unresolved D. Germline V lookup: CDR1 LGHNA, CDR2 YNFKEQ. The CDR3 covers 13 residues. V gave up 1 base and J gave up 4 bases, with 5 bases separating them. CDR3 amino acids: CASSQGGNQPQHF. In DNA form, the CDR3 reads TGTGCCAGCAGCCAAGGGGGTAATCAGCCCCAGCATTTT.

This sequence joins TRBV19 and TRBJ2-7; D call uncertain. From germline, CDR1 is LNHDA and CDR2 SQIVND (reference sequence). V was shortened by 9 bases and J by 2 bases, with 11 bases between the two germline ends. This CDR3 is 12 amino acids long. The DNA for the CDR3 is TGTGCCAGCTTAGGACCTACCTACGAGCAGTACTTC. It specifies CASLGPTYEQYF.

This rearrangement joins TRBV7-6 to TRBJ2-3; the D is unclear. The ends were cut back, 3 bases at V and 2 bases at J, with 6 bases in the middle. This CDR3 is 13 amino acids long. Germline V CDR1 and CDR2: SGHVS, FNYEAQ. The CDR3 here is CASSFSITDTQYF. CDR3 coding DNA: TGTGCCAGCAGCTTTTCGATCACAGATACGCAGTATTTT.

The chain couples TRBV5-1 to TRBJ1-4, with a tentative D call TRBD1 (6 bases). Trimming pared 4 bases from V and 4 bases from J, leaving 11 bases between. CDR1 and CDR2 from the germline V gene are SGHRS and YFSETQ. The CDR3 sequence is 14 residues long. The CDR3 coding sequence is TGCGCCAGCAGCCCTCAGGGGTTTAATGAAAAACTGTTTTTT. This codes for CASSPQGFNEKLFF. Combining the CDR3 with reference TRBV5-1 and TRBJ1-4 gives the whole variable domain KAGVTQTPRYLIKTRGQQVTLSCSPISGHRSVSWYQQTPGQGLQFLFEYFSETQRNKGNFPGRFSGRQFSNSRSEMNVSTLELGDSALYLCASSPQGFNEKLFFGSGTQLSVL.

This CDR3 reads CASSLYRQGANYGYTF. CDR3 sequence (DNA): TGTGCCAGCAGCTTGTACCGACAGGGGGCGAACTATGGCTACACCTTC. The chain links TRBV5-4 to TRBJ1-2; TRBD1 matches at 10 bases. CDR1 is SGHNT and CDR2 is YYREEE in the germline V gene (reference sequence). This CDR3 spans 16 amino acids. The junction had 5 bases not matched to a gene; V was cut back by 1 base and J by 2 bases.